Each of the 18 T cell receptor beta chains below was sequenced from the same sample in a study of T cells in Graves' hyperthyroidism and ophthalmopathy. RNA transcripts gave rise to amplified TCR beta CDR3 regions. Primed by the HTBI set, a first-round RT-PCR was run on the TCR CDR3. MiXCR, applied by TCRdb to the multiplex PCR reads, yields one record per CDR3 protein. The data hold 110,000 to 150,000 distinct CDR3 sequences, with less than 25% observed a single time. The sequencing sample was made of blood. Source of these receptors: a woman aged 45-65 years with Graves' hyperthyroidism that later progressed to Graves' ophthalmopathy.

As to this clonotype: One junction end disagrees with the germline gene, perhaps due to a read error. The rearrangement links TRBV20-1 to TRBJ1-1, with D unresolved. CDR1 is DFQATT, CDR2 SNEGSKA, per germline (reference sequence). The CDR3 loop spans 16 amino acids. The CDR3 coding sequence is TGCAGTGCTGGAGATCTGTTGAAGAAGCCGAACACTGAAGCTTTCTTT. Translating gives CSAGDLLKKPNTEAFF.

Comment on this clonotype: A much larger clonotype is one base distant, so this may be a read error. This chain connects TRBV6-6 to TRBJ1-2; the D gene is possibly TRBD1 (5 bases). CDR1 and CDR2 (germline): MNHNY, SVGAGI (reference sequence). The CDR3 covers 14 residues. V was pared by 0 bases and J by 7 bases, with 12 bases between. CDR3 amino acids: CASSYSGGTGGYTF. The CDR3 coding sequence is TGTGCCAGCAGTTACTCGGGAGGGACGGGTGGCTACACCTTC.

This clonotype has at least ten counts. The gene calls are TRBV7-2 and TRBJ1-3; 8 nucleotides match TRBD1. The CDR3 runs to 15 residues. The germline CDR1 and CDR2 sequences are SGHTA and FQGNSA. Trimming removed 5 bases from V and 4 bases from J; junction bases left unmatched: 7. CDR3 sequence: CASSPDRVGGNTIYF. CDR3 bases: TGTGCCAGCAGCCCGGACAGGGTGGGCGGAAACACCATATATTTT.

This clonotype appeared many times. The rearrangement uses TRBV28 and TRBJ1-5, with D hard to call. CDR1 MDHEN and CDR2 SYDVKM come from the germline V gene. The V end lost 8 bases, the J end lost 1 base, and 6 bases lay between the germline ends. The CDR3 extends over 12 amino acids. The CDR3 DNA reads TGTGCCAGCCGGGAGAGCAATCAGCCCCAGCATTTT. As protein: CASRESNQPQHF. The variable domain in full, completed from reference TRBV28 and TRBJ1-5, reads DVKVTQSSRYLVKRTGEKVFLECVQDMDHENMFWYRQDPGLGLRLIYFSYDVKMKEKGDIPEGYSVSREKKERFSLILESASTNQTSMYLCASRESNQPQHFGDGTRLSIL.

This clonotype has at least ten counts. The gene calls are TRBV20-1 and TRBJ1-2, with TRBD1 as a possible D gene (6 bases). V lost 5 bases and J 6 bases, leaving 13 bases between the germline ends. The CDR3 has 12 residues. The germline gives CDR1 DFQATT, CDR2 SNEGSKA (reference sequence). The CDR3 DNA follows: TGCAGTGCTCGGACAGAAAATCATGGCTACACCTTC. Encoded protein: CSARTENHGYTF.

The table lists this clonotype with many counts. The chain recombines TRBV5-1 with TRBJ2-3; 9 nucleotides match TRBD2. Germline-derived CDR1 and CDR2 are SGHRS and YFSETQ. V gave up 4 bases and J gave up 2 bases; unmatched junction bases: 5. The CDR3 runs 15 residues. CDR3 loop: CASSPSGTLTDTQYF. In nucleotides, the CDR3 is TGCGCCAGCAGCCCTAGCGGGACCCTCACAGATACGCAGTATTTT.

This clonotype came up many times. The gene calls are TRBV11-3 and TRBJ2-5; 10 bases agree with TRBD2. The CDR3 has 15 amino acids. The ends lost 5 bases at V and 2 bases at J; junction bases unmatched: 5. Germline CDR1 reads SGHNT; CDR2 reads YENEEA. The CDR3 spells CASSARTSGQETQYF. The CDR3 region has the DNA TGTGCCAGCAGCGCCAGGACTAGCGGACAAGAGACCCAGTACTTC.

The table lists this clonotype with many counts. The chain carries TRBV28 and TRBJ2-1; D remains ambiguous. Germline assignment: CDR1 MDHEN and CDR2 SYDVKM. The CDR3 is 12 amino acids. Trimming took 6 bases from V and 5 from J, leaving 8 bases between them. As DNA, the CDR3 is TGTGCCAGCAGACTGACGAACAATGAGCAGTTCTTC. Protein product: CASRLTNNEQFF.

V usage is TRBV6-1 and J usage is TRBJ1-2; the D gene is possibly TRBD1 (5 bases). Trimming took 7 bases from V and 7 from J, leaving 16 bases between them. Germline V gene data show CDR1 as MNHNS and CDR2 as SASEGT. This CDR3 has 13 amino acids. The CDR3 DNA follows: TGTGCCAGCACCGCCCAGGGAGGGCTTGGCTACACCTTC. Translated, it gives CASTAQGGLGYTF.

This clonotype was counted ten times or more. The chain employs TRBV11-2 and TRBJ2-2; D unclear. The CDR3 extends over 15 amino acids. CDR1 is SGHAT, CDR2 FQNNGV, per germline. Trimming cost V 3 bases and J 6 bases, with 14 bases left between them. This CDR3 reads CASSFARGAAGELFF. In nucleotides, the CDR3 is TGTGCCAGCAGCTTCGCACGAGGTGCCGCCGGGGAGCTGTTTTTT.

This clonotype was detected a few times. CDR3 sequence (DNA): TGTGCCATCAGGGGGACAGGGGCTGGCTACACCTTC. Amino acid sequence: CAIRGTGAGYTF. This chain joins TRBV10-3 and TRBJ1-2, with 10 positions matching TRBD1. The germline gives CDR1 ENHRY, CDR2 SYGVKD. The CDR3 consists of 12 residues. The trim removed 6 bases at V and 7 bases at J, leaving 2 bases unmatched.

Remarks on this clonotype: A read error may explain this, as a much larger clone is one base away. J is TRBJ2-5 and V is TRBV30; D is possibly TRBD2 (5 bases). This CDR3 is built from 11 residues. The V gene lost 4 bases and the J gene lost 5 bases, with 8 bases spanning the gap. CDR1 GTSNPN and CDR2 SVGIG come from the germline V gene (reference sequence). The CDR3 DNA sequence: TGTGCCTGGAATTCGGGGGAGACCCAGTACTTC. This codes for CAWNSGETQYF.

This chain uses TRBV20-1 with TRBJ1-4, with D maybe TRBD1 (5 bases). This CDR3 spans 15 amino acids. Germline V lookup: CDR1 DFQATT, CDR2 SNEGSKA (reference sequence). Trimming removed 1 base at V and 6 bases at J, with 15 bases between. This CDR3 is CSARGRGGDDEKLFF. The CDR3 nucleotides are TGCAGTGCTAGAGGTCGCGGGGGGGACGATGAAAAACTGTTTTTT.

The chain carries TRBV6-8 and TRBJ2-7; D gene ambiguous. This CDR3 region has 13 residues. V gave up 9 bases and J gave up 7 bases, with 19 bases separating them. Germline V gene data show CDR1 as MNHGY and CDR2 as SAAAGT. The CDR3 loop is CARSPYSLLEQYF. CDR3 nucleotides: TGTGCCAGGAGCCCCTACAGTCTACTGGAGCAGTACTTC.

In its sample, this clonotype was seen a few times. V and J are TRBV27 and TRBJ2-5; D might be TRBD2 (6 bases). This CDR3 is built from 15 residues. The V end was cut by 5 bases, the J end by 6 bases, with 19 bases between. The V gene's germline CDR1 is MNHEY and CDR2 SMNVEV (reference sequence). DNA for the CDR3: TGTGCCAGCAGTCGTCGGGACTGGGGAAGACAGACCCAGTACTTC. Translating gives CASSRRDWGRQTQYF.

In its sample, this clonotype was seen many times. The genes are TRBV28 and TRBJ2-1; D not certain. Germline CDR1 MDHEN, CDR2 SYDVKM. The CDR3 runs 11 residues. V lost 3 bases and J 9 bases, leaving 6 bases between the germline ends. Written as DNA, the CDR3 is TGTGCCAGCAGTTTTGTGGGTGAGCAGTTCTTC. Amino acid sequence: CASSFVGEQFF.

In this sample, this clonotype turned up a few times. This chain uses TRBV5-1 with TRBJ2-5; 8 positions agree with TRBD2. Germline CDR1 is SGHRS and CDR2 is YFSETQ. The trim removed 4 bases at V and 5 bases at J, leaving 10 bases unmatched. This CDR3 spans 15 amino acids. CDR3 in DNA: TGCGCCAGCAGCGCCCGGCGGGGGGTTGCGGAGACCCAGTACTTC. It translates to CASSARRGVAETQYF.

This clonotype was picked up many times. This sequence joins TRBV20-1 and TRBJ1-2; D unclear. Trimming removed 1 base from V and 6 bases from J, with 9 bases in between. The germline CDR1 and CDR2 sequences are DFQATT and SNEGSKA (reference sequence). This CDR3 region has 12 residues. CDR3 bases: TGCAGTGCTAGAGTCCAGGTTGATGGCTACACCTTC. This encodes CSARVQVDGYTF.